The next 16 T cell receptor beta chains were all read from a single sample in a study of CD8 T cells in Susac syndrome (dated by TCRdb to between 2018 and 2021). The method was the immunoSEQ multiplex PCR assay. RNA was extracted with the RNeasy kit and 0.5 to 1 ug was reverse transcribed using random hexamers. The public reads were quality trimmed at Q25 with fastp and then assembled into clones with MiXCR by TCRdb, keeping productive beta chains. Merged by CDR3 protein, the rows form single entries marked with the most common genes and DNA. A total of around 160,000 distinct CDR3 sequences appear in this sample, roughly 94% of them only once. The ten largest clones take up about 0.09% of the sample. The sample consisted of CD4+ T cells from PBMCs. These receptors were obtained from a human donor with multiple sclerosis.

This chain joins TRBV2 and TRBJ1-5; D may be TRBD1 (6 bases). V shed 2 bases and J shed 7 bases, with 12 bases lying between them. This CDR3 spans 14 amino acids. CDR1 and CDR2 (germline): SNHLY, FYNNEI. The DNA of the CDR3 is TGTGCCAGCAGTGAACTGGGACAACTCCAGCCCCAGCATTTT. Translation: CASSELGQLQPQHF. Variable domain in full (rest from reference TRBV2 and TRBJ1-5): EPEVTQTPSHQVTQMGQEVILRCVPISNHLYFYWYRQILGQKVEFLVSFYNNEISEKSEIFDDQFSVERPDGSNFTLKIRSTKLEDSAMYFCASSELGQLQPQHFGDGTRLSIL.

The chain combines TRBV10-3 with TRBJ2-5, with D hard to call. Trimming took 2 bases from V and 5 from J, leaving 9 bases between them. The CDR3 loop spans 13 amino acids. Germline V lookup: CDR1 ENHRY, CDR2 SYGVKD. In nucleotides, the CDR3 is TGTGCCATCAGTGAGGGTAGCCCGGAGACCCAGTACTTC. Its protein is CAISEGSPETQYF.

This clonotype appeared a single time. The J gene is TRBJ2-1, the V gene TRBV30; D is perhaps TRBD1 or TRBD2 (5 bases each). CDR1 is GTSNPN and CDR2 is SVGIG in the germline V gene (reference sequence). V lost 6 bases to trimming and J lost 4 bases, with 13 bases between them. The CDR3 has 13 residues. The CDR3 nucleotides are TGTGCCTGCCGTCGGGACGGGTACAATGAGCAGTTCTTC. Translation gives CACRRDGYNEQFF.

The chain employs TRBV6-1 and TRBJ1-2; the match to TRBD1 covers 7 bases. The CDR3 covers 12 residues. With 6 bases clipped from V and 7 bases from J, the junction kept 5 bases outside the gene matches. CDR1 MNHNS and CDR2 SASEGT come from the germline V gene. CDR3 amino acids: CASSPGQVGYTF. The CDR3, as DNA: TGTGCCAGCAGCCCCGGACAGGTTGGCTACACCTTC.

The gene calls are TRBV30 and TRBJ2-3, with D uncertain. The CDR3 is 14 amino acids. V was cut by 3 bases and J by 6 bases, with 16 bases left in between. Per the germline V gene, CDR1 is GTSNPN and CDR2 is SVGIG (reference sequence). Here the CDR3 reads CAWRVVQYSDTQYF. The CDR3 coding sequence is TGTGCCTGGAGGGTAGTTCAATACTCGGATACGCAGTATTTT.

The gene calls are TRBV9 and TRBJ1-6; no clear D gene. Germline loops: CDR1 SGDLS, CDR2 YYNGEE. CDR3 length: 16 amino acids. Trimming shortened V by 4 bases and J by 2 bases, and 13 bases separated the two germline ends. CDR3 in amino acids: CASSKRTFAYNSPLHF. The CDR3 DNA reads TGTGCCAGCAGCAAACGGACCTTCGCCTATAATTCACCCCTCCACTTT.

The chain joins TRBV6-2 or TRBV6-3 to TRBJ2-7, with D unresolved. CDR1 and CDR2 (germline): MNHEY, SVGEGT. V was trimmed by 6 bases and J by 0 bases, leaving 9 bases between them. There are 13 residues in the CDR3. The CDR3 DNA reads TGTGCCAGCAGGACTCCCCCCTCCTACGAGCAGTACTTC. It yields the protein CASRTPPSYEQYF.

CDR3 in amino acids: CASSLAPIELGYEQYF. CDR3 nucleotide sequence: TGCGCCAGCAGCTTGGCCCCTATAGAGCTAGGCTACGAGCAGTACTTC. V is TRBV5-1 and J is TRBJ2-7; no reliable D call. The length of the CDR3 is 16 residues. Germline-derived CDR1 and CDR2 are SGHRS and YFSETQ. Trimming cost V 0 bases and J 3 bases, with 16 bases left between them. Together with reference TRBV5-1 and TRBJ2-7, the CDR3 gives the full variable domain: KAGVTQTPRYLIKTRGQQVTLSCSPISGHRSVSWYQQTPGQGLQFLFEYFSETQRNKGNFPGRFSGRQFSNSRSEMNVSTLELGDSALYLCASSLAPIELGYEQYFGPGTRLTVT.

The chain employs TRBV4-2 and TRBJ2-5; weak D call: TRBD2 (5 bases). V dropped 1 base and J dropped 0 bases, with 12 bases sitting between them. Looked up from germline, CDR1 is LGHNA and CDR2 is YNFKEQ. There are 16 residues in the CDR3. CDR3 in DNA: TGTGCCAGCAGCCAAGGCAAGTACGGGAACCAAGAGACCCAGTACTTC. It specifies CASSQGKYGNQETQYF.

This chain joins TRBV20-1 and TRBJ2-1; a possible D gene is TRBD1 (6 bases). From germline, CDR1 is DFQATT and CDR2 SNEGSKA (reference sequence). Trimming removed 4 bases at V and 4 bases at J, with 14 bases between. The CDR3 has 14 residues. The CDR3 DNA reads as TGCAGTGCTAAATCACGTAGGGGGTACAATGAGCAGTTCTTC. Its protein is CSAKSRRGYNEQFF.

The chain links TRBV6-5 to TRBJ2-7; possibly TRBD1 for D (6 bases). The V end was cut by 2 bases, the J end by 1 base, with 21 bases between. Germline assignment: CDR1 MNHEY and CDR2 SVGAGI. The length of the CDR3 is 18 residues. The CDR3 DNA sequence: TGTGCCAGCAGTTACGTGGGGGCACGTTGGTCAGCTTCCTACGAGCAGTACTTC. Translated: CASSYVGARWSASYEQYF.

This rearrangement joins TRBV12-3 or TRBV12-4 to TRBJ2-7; 8 bases are a match to TRBD2. The V gene end was trimmed by 2 bases and the J gene end by 4 bases; junction bases not matched to a gene: 4. The CDR3 runs 14 residues. The CDR3, as DNA: TGTGCCAGCAGTTTATGGACTAGCAATTACGAGCAGTACTTC. Its protein is CASSLWTSNYEQYF.

The chain joins TRBV6-1 to TRBJ2-1; TRBD2 aligns across 10 bases. CDR3 length: 15 amino acids. Per the germline V gene, CDR1 is MNHNS and CDR2 is SASEGT. J lost 0 bases, V lost 7 bases, and 3 bases had no gene match. For the CDR3, the DNA is TGTGCCAGCACCAGCGGGAGGGCCTCCTACAATGAGCAGTTCTTC. Its translation is CASTSGRASYNEQFF.

V usage is TRBV20-1 and J usage is TRBJ1-1, with D uncertain. V was pared by 4 bases and J by 4 bases, with 16 bases between. The CDR3 has 14 residues. CDR1 is DFQATT, CDR2 SNEGSKA, per germline (reference sequence). In DNA, the CDR3 is TGCAGTGCTACTTGGACTGTACGGGGCACTGAAGCTTTCTTT. This translates into CSATWTVRGTEAFF.

V gene TRBV29-1 combines with J gene TRBJ2-7; D tentatively reads TRBD1 or TRBD2 (6 bases each). Trimming shortened V by 5 bases and J by 5 bases, and 22 bases separated the two germline ends. Germline V gives CDR1 SQVTM, CDR2 ANQGSEA. CDR3 length equals 15 residues. The CDR3 protein is CSVFSPLGGLDEQYF. CDR3 bases: TGCAGCGTTTTCTCCCCCCTGGGGGGCCTGGACGAGCAGTACTTC.

The V gene is TRBV7-6, the J gene TRBJ2-1; TRBD2 matches 10 bases. Germline V gene sequence: CDR1 SGHVS, CDR2 FNYEAQ. V lost 5 bases to trimming and J lost 8 bases; unmatched junction nucleotides: 15. The CDR3 is made up of 17 amino acids. This CDR3 is CASSPVGGAGGPHEQFF. In DNA, the CDR3 is TGTGCCAGCAGCCCCGTTGGGGGAGCGGGAGGGCCACATGAGCAGTTCTTC.